This T cell receptor beta chain was sequenced in a study of blood T cells in healthy people across ages. For the second PCR, which ran for roughly 7 to 11 cycles, a sample-barcoded 5' primer and a J-beta primer mix were used. Each CDR3 protein is one row after TCRdb ran MiXCR on the 5' RACE reads. This table has approximately 400,000 distinct CDR3 sequences, about 55% appearing once. Sequenced: blood. This TCR was sampled from a man between 60 and 75 years old in good health.

Here the CDR3 reads CATSDLPTGSYNEQFF. The CDR3, as DNA: TGTGCCACCAGTGATTTACCGACAGGGTCCTACAATGAGCAGTTCTTC. The rearrangement joins TRBV24-1 to TRBJ2-1; 7 bases are a match to TRBD1. This CDR3 region has 16 residues. Trimming removed 1 base from V and 1 base from J; junction bases left unmatched: 3. Looked up from germline, CDR1 is KGHDR and CDR2 is SFDVKD.